The sequence of this T cell receptor (beta chain) was determined in a study of Ad26.COV2.S vaccination and SARS-CoV-2 variants. Overall study results and limits: Vaccinated individuals (as opposed to placebo recipients) had higher spike-specific TCR breadth. From the TCR breadth and depth analyses, total T cell responses may have been underestimated.

Produced via immunoSEQ multiplex PCR; TCRdb's table is partial and in-frame only. The sample includes a few hundred thousand clones, 90% seen only once; the top ten take more than 3.5%. Trimming removed 2 bases from V and 3 bases from J, with 12 bases in between. Looked up from germline, CDR1 is PRHDT and CDR2 is FYEKMQ (reference sequence). This CDR3 contains 15 residues. As regards this clone: The antigen is unknown.

As for treatment: roughly 18 received Ad26.COV2.S at low or high dose, single or two shots; several received placebo; per-sample allocation not given. Sample collection was performed on day 63 after the first vaccine or placebo injection. The source was peripheral blood, collected in a trial of Ad26.COV2.S vaccine versus placebo. This clonotype originated in a person aged 18-60 years who received the Ad26.COV2.S COVID-19 vaccine or a placebo. This chain links TRBV13 with TRBJ2-3; a weak D match, TRBD2 (5 bases). CDR3 in DNA: TGTGCCAGCAGCTTAAGAGGGAAACTTACAGATACGCAGTATTTT. Protein sequence: CASSLRGKLTDTQYF.